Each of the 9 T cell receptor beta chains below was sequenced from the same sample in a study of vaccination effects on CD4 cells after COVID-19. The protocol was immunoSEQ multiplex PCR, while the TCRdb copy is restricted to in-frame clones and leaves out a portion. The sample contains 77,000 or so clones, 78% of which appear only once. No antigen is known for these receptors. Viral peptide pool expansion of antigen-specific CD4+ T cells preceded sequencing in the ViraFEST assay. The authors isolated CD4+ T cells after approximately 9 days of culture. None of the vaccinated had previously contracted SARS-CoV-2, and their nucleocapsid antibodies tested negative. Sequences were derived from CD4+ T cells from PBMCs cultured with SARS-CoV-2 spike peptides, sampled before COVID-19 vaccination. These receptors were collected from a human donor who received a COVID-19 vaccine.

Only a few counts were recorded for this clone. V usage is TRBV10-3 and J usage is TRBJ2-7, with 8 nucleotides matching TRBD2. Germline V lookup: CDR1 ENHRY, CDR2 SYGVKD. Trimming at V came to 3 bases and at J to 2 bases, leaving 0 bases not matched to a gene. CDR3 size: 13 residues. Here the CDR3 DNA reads TGTGCCATCAGTGACGGGGGGGCCTACGAGCAGTACGTC. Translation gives CAISDGGAYEQYV.

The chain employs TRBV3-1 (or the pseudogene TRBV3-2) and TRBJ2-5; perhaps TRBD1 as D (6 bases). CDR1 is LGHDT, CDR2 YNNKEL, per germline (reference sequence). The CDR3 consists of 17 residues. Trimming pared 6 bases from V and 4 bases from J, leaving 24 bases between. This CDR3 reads CASSPHPRTGQGETQYF. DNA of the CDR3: TGTGCCAGCAGTCCCCATCCTAGAACAGGGCAGGGAGAGACCCAGTACTTC.

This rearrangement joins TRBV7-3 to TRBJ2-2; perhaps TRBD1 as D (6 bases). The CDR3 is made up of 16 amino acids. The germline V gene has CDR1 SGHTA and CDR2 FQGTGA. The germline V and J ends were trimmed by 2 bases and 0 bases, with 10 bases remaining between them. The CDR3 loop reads CASSLFGGTNTGELFF. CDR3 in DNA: TGTGCCAGCAGCTTATTTGGGGGCACGAACACCGGGGAGCTGTTTTTT.

The CDR3 DNA reads TGTGCCAATTCCGGTGGCAGACCCACAGATACGCAGTATTTT. Translating it yields CANSGGRPTDTQYF. The chain recombines TRBV10-3 with TRBJ2-3; D gene uncertain. Germline V gives CDR1 ENHRY, CDR2 SYGVKD. CDR3 length: 14 residues. The V gene lost 10 bases and the J gene lost 2 bases, with 16 bases spanning the gap.

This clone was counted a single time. The CDR3 nucleotides read TGTGCCAGCTCACCAAGGGACTCAAGCACAGATACGCAGTATTTT. This sequence encodes CASSPRDSSTDTQYF. This chain connects TRBV18 to TRBJ2-3; the D gene is possibly TRBD2 (6 bases). Trimming removed 2 bases from V and 0 bases from J, with 9 bases in between. CDR1 KGHSH and CDR2 LQKENI come from the germline V gene. The length of the CDR3 is 15 residues. Looking up the rest from reference TRBV18 and TRBJ2-3 gives the full variable domain: NAGVMQNPRHLVRRRGQEARLRCSPMKGHSHVYWYRQLPEEGLKFMVYLQKENIIDESGMPKERFSAEFPKEGPSILRIQQVVRGDSAAYFCASSPRDSSTDTQYFGPGTRLTVL.

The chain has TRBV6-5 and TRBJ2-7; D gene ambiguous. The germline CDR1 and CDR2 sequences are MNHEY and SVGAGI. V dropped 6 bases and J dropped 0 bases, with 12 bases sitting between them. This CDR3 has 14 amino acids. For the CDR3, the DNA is TGTGCCAGCAGACCCCGACGGAGCTCCTACGAGCAGTACGTC. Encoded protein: CASRPRRSSYEQYV.

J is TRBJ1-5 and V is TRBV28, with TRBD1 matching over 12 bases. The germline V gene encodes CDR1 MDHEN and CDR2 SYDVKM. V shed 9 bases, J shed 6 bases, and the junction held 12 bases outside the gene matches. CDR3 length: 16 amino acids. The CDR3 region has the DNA TGTGCCAGTAACCGGGACAGGGGGCGGATTGGTCAGCCCCAGCATTTT. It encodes CASNRDRGRIGQPQHF.

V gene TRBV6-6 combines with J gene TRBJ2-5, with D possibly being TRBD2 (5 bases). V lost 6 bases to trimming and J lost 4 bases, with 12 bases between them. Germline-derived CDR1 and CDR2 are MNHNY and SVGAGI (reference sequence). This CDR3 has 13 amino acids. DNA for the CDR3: TGTGCCAGCAGCTCCCGGGGAGCAGAGACCCAGTACTTC. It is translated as CASSSRGAETQYF.

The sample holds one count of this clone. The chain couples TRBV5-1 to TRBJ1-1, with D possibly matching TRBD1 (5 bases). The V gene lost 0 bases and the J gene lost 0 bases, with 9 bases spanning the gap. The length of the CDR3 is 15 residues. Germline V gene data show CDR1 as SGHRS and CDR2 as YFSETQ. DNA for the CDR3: TGCGCCAGCAGCTTGGGGGGGAACTTGAACACTGAAGCTTTCTTT. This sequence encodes CASSLGGNLNTEAFF. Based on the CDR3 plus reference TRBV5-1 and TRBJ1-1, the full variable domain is KAGVTQTPRYLIKTRGQQVTLSCSPISGHRSVSWYQQTPGQGLQFLFEYFSETQRNKGNFPGRFSGRQFSNSRSEMNVSTLELGDSALYLCASSLGGNLNTEAFFGQGTRLTVV.